These T cell receptor beta chains were read from a single sample in a study of CD8 T cells in Susac syndrome. TCRdb processed the immunoSEQ multiplex PCR reads anew with MiXCR; each CDR3 protein has one entry. The data show about 250,000 distinct CDR3 sequences, 93% seen once. The sequenced material came from CD4+ T cells from PBMCs. Receptors originate from a human donor with multiple sclerosis. The CDR3 runs from the conserved cysteine through the conserved F or W. D genes are given only for firm matches. Clone size appears in some rows only: once, few, many, or a class for an expanded clone.

TRBJ2-5	.	TRBV2	.	13	CASSSFKQETQYF	TGTGCCAGCAGTAGTTTTAAGCAGGAGACCCAGTACTTC
TRBJ2-1	TRBD2	TRBV5-1	.	16	CASSLGLAEMYNEQFF	TGCGCCAGCAGCTTGGGACTAGCGGAGATGTACAATGAGCAGTTCTTC
TRBJ2-2	TRBD2	TRBV7-9	.	15	CASSLGGGHTGELFF	TGTGCCAGCAGCTTAGGCGGGGGTCACACCGGGGAGCTGTTTTTT
TRBJ2-3	TRBD2	TRBV30	.	14	CAWSPGLLTDTQYF	TGTGCCTGGAGTCCGGGACTACTCACAGATACGCAGTATTTT
TRBJ1-5	.	TRBV24-1	.	16	CATSDPSKGGNQPQHF	TGTGCCACCAGTGATCCATCCAAAGGGGGCAATCAGCCCCAGCATTTT
TRBJ1-2	.	TRBV2	.	13	CASSVTADYGYTF	TGTGCCAGCAGCGTGACAGCAGACTATGGCTACACCTTC
TRBJ2-3	TRBD2	TRBV7-2	once	16	CASSLSGTSGFGAQYF	TGTGCCAGCAGCTTATCCGGGACTAGCGGGTTTGGTGCGCAGTATTTT
TRBJ2-1	TRBD2	TRBV5-1	.	13	CASRLAGADEQFF	TGCGCCAGCCGTCTAGCGGGAGCTGATGAGCAGTTCTTC
TRBJ2-7	.	TRBV4-1	.	15	CASSQGSYVPSEQYF	TGCGCCAGCAGCCAAGGGTCCTACGTGCCCTCCGAGCAGTACTTC
TRBJ2-5	TRBD1	TRBV25-1	.	15	CASSRDRGPQETQYF	TGTGCCAGCAGTCGTGACAGGGGGCCCCAAGAGACCCAGTACTTC
TRBJ1-2	.	TRBV3-1	.	15	CASSHSGPTDSGYTF	TGTGCCAGCAGCCATTCAGGGCCGACAGACTCAGGCTACACCTTC
TRBJ1-5	.	TRBV2	.	14	CASSGQAPNQPQHF	TGTGCCAGCAGTGGGCAGGCCCCAAATCAGCCCCAGCATTTT
TRBJ1-2	.	TRBV11-2	few	13	CASSFQGNYGYTF	TGTGCCAGCAGCTTTCAGGGGAACTATGGCTACACCTTC
TRBJ2-2	TRBD1	TRBV5-6	.	17	CASSSLRRGLGTGELFF	TGTGCCAGCAGCTCCCTACGCAGGGGGTTGGGCACCGGGGAGCTGTTTTTT
TRBJ2-5	TRBD1	TRBV3-1	.	15	CASTSRGLAREAQYF	TGTGCCAGCACATCCAGGGGGCTCGCGAGGGAGGCCCAGTACTTC
TRBJ2-1	.	TRBV14	once	16	CASSQAALGDYNEQFF	TGTGCCAGCAGCCAAGCGGCCTTGGGGGACTACAATGAGCAGTTCTTC
TRBJ2-1	.	TRBV28	.	11	CASMLASEQFF	TGTGCCAGCATGTTAGCGTCTGAGCAGTTCTTC
TRBJ1-2	.	TRBV12-3/TRBV12-4	.	14	CASSFEGLNYGYTF	TGTGCCAGCAGTTTCGAGGGCCTGAACTATGGCTACACCTTC
TRBJ2-3	.	TRBV27	.	14	CASRAGRAIDTQYF	TGTGCCAGCAGGGCGGGACGGGCGATAGATACGCAGTATTTT
TRBJ1-3	TRBD1	TRBV27	.	15	CASSRDRGVGNTIYF	TGTGCCAGCAGCCGCGACAGGGGGGTCGGAAACACCATATATTTT
TRBJ2-3	TRBD2	TRBV19	.	16	CASSIGYRGGTDTQYF	TGTGCCAGTAGTATAGGTTACCGGGGGGGCACAGATACGCAGTATTTT
TRBJ1-6	.	TRBV28	.	15	CASSSLRGYNSPLHF	TGTGCCAGCAGTAGCCTACGAGGCTATAATTCACCCCTCCACTTT
TRBJ2-3	TRBD2	TRBV12-3/TRBV12-4	once	17	CASSISPGLALTDTQYF	TGTGCCAGCAGTATTTCCCCGGGACTAGCCTTGACAGATACGCAGTATTTT
TRBJ2-3	.	TRBV6-5	.	14	CASSYSYGTDTQYF	TGTGCCAGCAGTTACTCTTACGGGACAGATACGCAGTATTTT
TRBJ2-1	.	TRBV5-1	.	14	CASSLDGDRTEQFF	TGCGCCAGCAGCTTGGACGGGGACCGGACTGAGCAGTTCTTC
TRBJ1-3	.	TRBV3-1	.	16	CASSQGRENSGNTIYF	TGTGCCAGCAGCCAAGGAAGGGAGAACTCTGGAAACACCATATATTTT
TRBJ2-4	.	TRBV19	.	13	CASSMGSWNIQYF	TGTGCCAGTAGTATGGGTAGTTGGAACATTCAGTACTTC
TRBJ2-1	TRBD1	TRBV19	.	17	CASSFTGTGGSYNEQFF	TGTGCCAGTAGTTTTACCGGGACAGGGGGCTCCTACAATGAGCAGTTCTTC
TRBJ2-3	.	TRBV27	.	18	CASSLGPWRGAGLETQYF	TGTGCCAGCAGTTTAGGACCATGGAGGGGCGCGGGGTTAGAGACGCAGTATTTT
TRBJ2-6	TRBD2	TRBV29-1	.	14	CSVDGGAGANVLTF	TGCAGCGTTGACGGGGGGGCTGGGGCCAACGTCCTGACTTTC
TRBJ1-1	TRBD1	TRBV24-1	.	18	CATSDFRGRDSVRLEAFF	TGTGCCACCAGTGATTTTCGGGGAAGGGACAGCGTGAGACTAGAAGCTTTCTTT
TRBJ1-1	.	TRBV12-5	.	15	CASGPFGGLDTEAFF	TGTGCTAGTGGCCCCTTCGGGGGGCTCGACACTGAAGCTTTCTTT
TRBJ2-5	TRBD2	TRBV7-2	.	15	CASSFAREGVETQYF	TGTGCCAGCAGCTTCGCCAGGGAGGGTGTGGAGACCCAGTACTTC
TRBJ1-1	TRBD1	TRBV18	.	15	CASSPKQGGDTEAFF	TGTGCCAGCTCACCAAAACAGGGGGGTGACACTGAAGCTTTCTTT
TRBJ1-2	.	TRBV14	.	11	CASSQVGSYTF	TGTGCCAGCAGCCAAGTGGGGAGCTACACCTTC
TRBJ2-1	.	TRBV3-1	.	16	CASSQRSGGSYNEQFF	TGTGCCAGCAGCCAACGTTCCGGGGGCTCTTACAATGAGCAGTTCTTC
TRBJ2-7	.	TRBV7-6	.	16	CASSLAVSERIGEQYF	TGTGCCAGCAGCTTAGCGGTTTCGGAAAGGATTGGCGAGCAGTACTTC
TRBJ2-5	.	TRBV9	.	15	CASSARVGRGETQYF	TGTGCCAGCAGCGCACGGGTAGGAAGAGGGGAGACCCAGTACTTC
TRBJ1-3	.	TRBV9	.	16	CASSVDSGTFGNTIYF	TGTGCCAGCAGCGTAGATAGCGGAACCTTTGGAAACACCATATATTTT
TRBJ2-3	TRBD2	TRBV4-2	.	17	CASSPVGLAGVTDTQYF	TGTGCCAGCAGCCCGGTAGGCCTAGCGGGAGTCACAGATACGCAGTATTTT
TRBJ2-1	TRBD2	TRBV7-9	.	17	CASSSGLGLGRLNEQFF	TGTGCCAGCAGCTCAGGCTTGGGACTAGGGAGACTAAATGAGCAGTTCTTC
TRBJ1-5	.	TRBV19	.	14	CASSILGSNQPQHF	TGTGCCAGTAGTATATTAGGAAGCAATCAGCCCCAGCATTTT
TRBJ2-1	.	TRBV2	.	11	CASSVFNEQFF	TGTGCCAGCAGTGTTTTCAATGAGCAGTTCTTC